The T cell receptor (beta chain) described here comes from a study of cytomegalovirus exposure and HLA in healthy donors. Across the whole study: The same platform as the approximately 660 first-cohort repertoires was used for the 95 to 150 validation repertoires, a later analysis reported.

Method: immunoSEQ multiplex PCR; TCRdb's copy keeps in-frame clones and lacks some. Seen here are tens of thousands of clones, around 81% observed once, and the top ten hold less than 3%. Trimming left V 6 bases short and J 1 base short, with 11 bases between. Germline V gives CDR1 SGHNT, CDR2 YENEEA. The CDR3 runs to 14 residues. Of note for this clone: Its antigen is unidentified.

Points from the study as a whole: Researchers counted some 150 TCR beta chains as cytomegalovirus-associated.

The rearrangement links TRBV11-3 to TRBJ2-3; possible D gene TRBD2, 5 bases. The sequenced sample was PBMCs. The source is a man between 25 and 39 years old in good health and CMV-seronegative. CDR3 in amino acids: CASRVREGTDTQYF. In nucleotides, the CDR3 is TGTGCCAGCAGAGTCCGGGAAGGCACAGATACGCAGTATTTT.